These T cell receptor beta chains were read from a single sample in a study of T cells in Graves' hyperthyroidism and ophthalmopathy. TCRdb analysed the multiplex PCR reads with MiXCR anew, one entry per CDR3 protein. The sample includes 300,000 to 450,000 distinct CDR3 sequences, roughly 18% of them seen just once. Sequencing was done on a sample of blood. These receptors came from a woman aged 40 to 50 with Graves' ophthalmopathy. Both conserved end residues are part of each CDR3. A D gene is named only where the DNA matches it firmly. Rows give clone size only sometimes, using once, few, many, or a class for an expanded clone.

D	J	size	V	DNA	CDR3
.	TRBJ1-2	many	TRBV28	TGTGCCAGCAGCCCTGCCGGGAACTATGGCTACACCTTC	CASSPAGNYGYTF
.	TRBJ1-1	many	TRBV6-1	TGTGCCAGCAGTGAAAGGGGCTTGGGCACTGAAGCTTTCTTT	CASSERGLGTEAFF
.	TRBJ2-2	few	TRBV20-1	TGCAGTGCTAGTACGGGGGACCGGGCCGGGGAGCTGTTTTTT	CSASTGDRAGELFF
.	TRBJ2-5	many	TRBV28	TGTGCCAGCAGTCCCCTGCGACGATCACGGGGGGAGACCCAGTACTTC	CASSPLRRSRGETQYF
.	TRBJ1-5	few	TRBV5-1	TGCGCCAGCAGCCCGGGGGGGATTAGCAATCAGCCCCAGCATTTT	CASSPGGISNQPQHF
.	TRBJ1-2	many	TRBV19	TGTGCCACCTGGGCCAGTAATAACTATGGCTACACCTTC	CATWASNNYGYTF
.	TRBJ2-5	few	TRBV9	TGTGCCAGCACGCCTCTTGGCGGGCAAGAGACCCAGTACTTC	CASTPLGGQETQYF
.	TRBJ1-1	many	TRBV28	TGTGCCAGCAGTTCATACATGGAAGCTTTCTTT	CASSSYMEAFF
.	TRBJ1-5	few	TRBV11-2	TGTGCCAGCAGCCCAGACGCCAGGGGTGGAAATCAGCCCCAGCATTTT	CASSPDARGGNQPQHF
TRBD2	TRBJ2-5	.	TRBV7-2	TGTGCCAGCAGCCTGACAGCGGGAGGAGGAGAGACCCAGTACTTC	CASSLTAGGGETQYF
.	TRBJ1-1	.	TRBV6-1	TGTGCCAGCAGTCCATCTGTGGGGAACGCTGAAGCTTTCTTT	CASSPSVGNAEAFF
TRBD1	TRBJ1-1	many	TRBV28	TGTGCCAGCAGTCTTATCCTTAATGGGGCAGGGGGCTTTAGGACTGAAGCTTTCTTT	CASSLILNGAGGFRTEAFF
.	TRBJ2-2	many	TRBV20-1	TGCAGTGCTAGAGACTCGCCGAGTAGGGCGGTGAACACCGGGGAGCTGTTTTTT	CSARDSPSRAVNTGELFF
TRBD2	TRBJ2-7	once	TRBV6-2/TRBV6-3	TGTGCCAGCAGTCCCATTGAGCGGGAGAAAATCCCCCACGAGCAGTACTTC	CASSPIEREKIPHEQYF
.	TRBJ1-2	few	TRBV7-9	TGTGCCAGCAGCTTAGCGGTCGGGGGACGGGGCTACACCTTC	CASSLAVGGRGYTF
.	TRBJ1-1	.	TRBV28	TGTGCCAGCAGCCCCTCGCGGGCTCGCACTGAAGCTTTCTTT	CASSPSRARTEAFF
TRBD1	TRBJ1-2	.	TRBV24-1	TGTGCCACCAGTGAACCCGGGATAGGGGGCGCGTACGGCTACAACTTC	CATSEPGIGGAYGYNF
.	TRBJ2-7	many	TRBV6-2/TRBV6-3	TGTGCCAGCAGTTACCAGCGCACTGCTCCCTACGAGCAGTACTTC	CASSYQRTAPYEQYF
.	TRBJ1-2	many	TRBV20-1	TGCAGTGCTCCCAGGCTTGATGGCTACACCTTC	CSAPRLDGYTF
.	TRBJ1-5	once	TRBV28	TGTGCCAGCAGCGGCAGGGAAGATCAGCCCCAGCATTTT	CASSGREDQPQHF
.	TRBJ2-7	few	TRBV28	TGTGCCAGCAGGACGACCCGGGACCACGAGCAGTACTTC	CASRTTRDHEQYF
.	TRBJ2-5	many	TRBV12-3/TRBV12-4	TGTGCCAGCAGACTGAGGCTCGAGGGGACCCAGTACTTC	CASRLRLEGTQYF
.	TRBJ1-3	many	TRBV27	TGTGCCAGCAGTTTATCAGGGAATGGAAACACCATATATTTT	CASSLSGNGNTIYF
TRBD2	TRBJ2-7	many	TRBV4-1	TGCGCCAGCAGCCAGATGGGACTAGCGGGAGGAAAGGAAACCTACGAGCAGTACTTC	CASSQMGLAGGKETYEQYF
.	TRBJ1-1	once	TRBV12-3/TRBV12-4	TGTGCCAGCAGTTTAATAACATACATGAACACTGAAGCTTTCTTT	CASSLITYMNTEAFF
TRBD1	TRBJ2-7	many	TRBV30	TGTGCCTGGAGGTCAGGGGGCTACGAGCAGTACTTC	CAWRSGGYEQYF
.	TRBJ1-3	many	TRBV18	TGTGCCAGCTCACCGCAAAGAAACACCATATATTTT	CASSPQRNTIYF
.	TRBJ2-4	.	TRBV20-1	TGCAGTGCGGAATGGGGGATTCAGTACTTC	CSAEWGIQYF
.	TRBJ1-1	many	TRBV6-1	TGTGCCAGCAGTCCCCCCTGGGTCGGATCCACTGAAGCTTTCTTT	CASSPPWVGSTEAFF
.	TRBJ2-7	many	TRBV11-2	TGTGCCAGCAGCTTAGTGTCAGGTAGGAACGAGCAGTACTTC	CASSLVSGRNEQYF
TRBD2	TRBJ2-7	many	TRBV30	TGTGCCTGGAGTGTACAACTAGCGGGAGGTACGGAGCAGTACTTC	CAWSVQLAGGTEQYF
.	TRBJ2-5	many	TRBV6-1	TGTGCCAGCAGTAGGAGTTTGGAGACCCAGTACTTC	CASSRSLETQYF
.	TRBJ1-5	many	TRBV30	TGTGCCTGGGGCTTAATTCGGAATCAGCCCCAGCATTTT	CAWGLIRNQPQHF
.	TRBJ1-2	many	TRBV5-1	TGCGCCAGCAGCCCCGACGGGCAACCTAACTATGGCTACACCTTC	CASSPDGQPNYGYTF
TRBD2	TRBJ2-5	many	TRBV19	TGTGCCAGTACCCCAGCGGGAGTGGGCGAGACCCAGTACTTC	CASTPAGVGETQYF
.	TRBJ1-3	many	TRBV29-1	TGCAGCGTTGGAGGGCAAGGTGGAAACACCATATATTTT	CSVGGQGGNTIYF
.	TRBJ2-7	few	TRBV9	TGTGCCAGCAGCCCCGGGGGCGGAGTGACCTACGAGCAGTACTTC	CASSPGGGVTYEQYF
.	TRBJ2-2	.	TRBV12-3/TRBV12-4	TGTGCCAGCAGTTTACGGTGGACCGGGGAGCTGTTTTTT	CASSLRWTGELFF
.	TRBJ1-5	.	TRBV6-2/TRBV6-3	TGTGCCAGCACCACGGATCGGGGGTGGAATCAGCCCCAGCATTTT	CASTTDRGWNQPQHF
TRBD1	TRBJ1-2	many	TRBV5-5	TGTGCCAGCAGCAGACCCGGACAGGACTATGGCTACACCTTC	CASSRPGQDYGYTF
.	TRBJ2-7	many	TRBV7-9	TGTGCCAGCAGCTTAGCGAGCAACGAGCAGTACTTC	CASSLASNEQYF
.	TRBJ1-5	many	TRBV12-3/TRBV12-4	TGTGCCAGCAGGTTGGCAGGGTTTCAGCCCCAGCATTTT	CASRLAGFQPQHF
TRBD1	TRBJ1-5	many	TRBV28	TGTGCCAGCAGTTTTCAGGGGGGACGCGGGCAGCCCCAGCATTTT	CASSFQGGRGQPQHF
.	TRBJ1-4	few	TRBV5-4	TGTGCCAGCAGCTTAAGGCGATTCGCGGGCAGCCTCGAAAAACTGTTTTTT	CASSLRRFAGSLEKLFF
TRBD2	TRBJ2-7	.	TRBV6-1	TGTGCCAGCAGTGAACCCCTAGCGGGGGGGACCTACGAGCAGTACTTC	CASSEPLAGGTYEQYF
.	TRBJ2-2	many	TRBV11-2	TGTGCCAGCAGCGCCCGGGGGTTCACCGGGGAGCTGTTTTTT	CASSARGFTGELFF
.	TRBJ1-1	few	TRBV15	TGTGCCACCAGCAGAAGCTGGGGGGGGCAAAGAACTGAAGCTTTCTTT	CATSRSWGGQRTEAFF
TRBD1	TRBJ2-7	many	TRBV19	TGTGCCAGTAGTCCGGGACAGGAGCAGTACTTC	CASSPGQEQYF
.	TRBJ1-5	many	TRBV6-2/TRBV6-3	TGTGCCAGCAGTTACGTCGGGCAGGGAGGACCCAATCAGCCCCAGCATTTT	CASSYVGQGGPNQPQHF
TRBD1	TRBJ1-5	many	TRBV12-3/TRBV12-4	TGTGCCAGCAGTTTAGGAGGGGGGACAGGGTACGATCAGCCCCAGCATTTT	CASSLGGGTGYDQPQHF
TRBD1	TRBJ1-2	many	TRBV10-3	TGTGCCATCAGTGAGACGTGGTCCATAAGGACAGGGCGCAGCGGCTACACCTTC	CAISETWSIRTGRSGYTF
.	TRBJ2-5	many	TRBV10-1	TGCGCCAGCAGCCCCATCGTGGAACAAGAGACCCAGTACTTC	CASSPIVEQETQYF
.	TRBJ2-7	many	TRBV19	TGTGCCAGTAGTATAACTGGGCTACTCGCCGAGCAGTACTTC	CASSITGLLAEQYF
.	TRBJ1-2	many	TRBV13	TGTGCCAGCAGCTTAAGTCCCGGGGTTAACTATGGCTACACCTTC	CASSLSPGVNYGYTF
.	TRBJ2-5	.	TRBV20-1	TGCAGTGCTGGACGGGGGTCACAAGAGACCCAGTACTTC	CSAGRGSQETQYF
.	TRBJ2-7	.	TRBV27	TGTGCCAGCAGTTTCTATGGGCCTACGAGCTCCTACGAGCAGTACTTC	CASSFYGPTSSYEQYF
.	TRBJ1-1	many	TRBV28	TGTGCCAGCAGTTTCTGGGGATTGGCGTACACTGAAGCTTTCTTT	CASSFWGLAYTEAFF
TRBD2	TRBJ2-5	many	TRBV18	TGTGCCAGCTCACCAACCCGACTAGCGGGAGCCGAGACCCAGTACTTC	CASSPTRLAGAETQYF
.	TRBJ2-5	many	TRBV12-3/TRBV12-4	TGTGCCAGCAGCGGGGTTTTCGCGGAGACCCAGTACTTC	CASSGVFAETQYF
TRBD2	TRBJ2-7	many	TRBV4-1	TGCGCCAGCAGCCCATTCAGGACTAGCGGATCCTACGAGCAGTACTTC	CASSPFRTSGSYEQYF